This T cell receptor beta chain comes out of a study of T cells in Graves' hyperthyroidism and ophthalmopathy. Comments on this clonotype: Its antigen remains unknown. The junction and the germline gene differ at one end; a read error may be behind it.

CDR1 is SGHTA, CDR2 FQGNSA, per germline. There are 15 residues in the CDR3. Overall study results and limits: Blood also showed most of the thyroid clonotypes that were expanded above 0.001.

It was RNA transcripts that yielded the amplified TCR beta CDR3 regions. HTBI primers drove first-round RT-PCR of the TCR CDR3. One entry per CDR3 protein, called by TCRdb with MiXCR from the multiplex PCR reads. In the table there are about 600,000 distinct CDR3 sequences, approximately 15% of which are singletons. Under 3 months was the duration of disease in ophthalmopathy patients, who also had a Clinical Activity Score of at least 3 and a NOSPECS grade of at least 4. Diagnostic decisions used clinical symptoms, serum thyroxine and TRAb, thyroid ultrasound and orbital computed tomography. PBMCs were obtained from approximately 10 ml fresh peripheral blood.

The chain employs TRBV7-2 and TRBJ2-7; 7 bases align to TRBD2. Sequencing input: blood. The source is a woman between 50 and 59 years old with Graves' ophthalmopathy. The CDR3 protein is CASSLVGGSSHEQYF. DNA of the CDR3: TGTGCCAGCAGTTTAGTGGGAGGGAGCTCCCACGAGCAGTACTTC.